These T cell receptor beta chains were read from a single sample in a study of cytomegalovirus exposure and HLA in healthy donors. The assay was immunoSEQ multiplex PCR, and TCRdb's table has in-frame clones only and misses some. The profile shows tens of thousands of clones, roughly 79% of them singletons. Sequenced material: PBMCs. The origin of the receptors is a man younger than 35 in good health and CMV-seropositive. Each CDR3 is given with its conserved first and last residue. D genes are given only for firm matches. Clone size is given for some rows only: seen once, a few or many times, or a class if the clone is expanded.

j_gene	abundance	v_gene	d_gene	CDR3aa	CDR3nt
TRBJ2-3	-	TRBV15	-	CATSSGDTDTQYF	TGTGCCACCAGCTCAGGGGACACAGATACGCAGTATTTT
TRBJ1-5	-	TRBV28	-	CASSSPSGGNQPQHF	TGTGCCAGCAGTTCACCCTCGGGGGGCAATCAGCCCCAGCATTTT
TRBJ2-5	-	TRBV9	-	CASSVALRDRETQYF	TGTGCCAGCAGCGTAGCTTTACGGGATCGGGAGACCCAGTACTTC
TRBJ2-3	-	TRBV6-1	-	CASSEIGPTDTQYF	TGTGCCAGCAGTGAAATTGGGCCCACAGATACGCAGTATTTT
TRBJ1-5	-	TRBV19	-	CASSYSNQPQHF	TGTGCCAGTAGCTATAGCAATCAGCCCCAGCATTTT
TRBJ2-7	-	TRBV9	TRBD2	CASSVDAGGPHEQYF	TGTGCCAGCAGCGTAGATGCGGGAGGGCCCCACGAGCAGTACTTC
TRBJ1-1	-	TRBV13	-	CASRGYRTENTEAFF	TGTGCCAGCAGGGGGTATCGGACAGAAAACACTGAAGCTTTCTTT
TRBJ2-7	-	TRBV13	-	CASSFQGHSYEQYF	TGTGCCAGCAGCTTTCAGGGCCACTCCTACGAGCAGTACTTC
TRBJ1-1	-	TRBV11-2	-	CASTPLTGSRNTEAFF	TGTGCCAGCACCCCATTGACAGGATCCCGAAACACTGAAGCTTTCTTT
TRBJ1-2	once	TRBV6-1	TRBD1	CASSDGTVSDYTF	TGTGCCAGCAGTGATGGGACAGTCTCAGACTACACCTTC
TRBJ1-2	once	TRBV4-1	-	CASSQEGGTGYTF	TGCGCCAGCAGCCAAGAGGGAGGGACCGGCTACACCTTC
TRBJ1-1	-	TRBV28	TRBD1	CASRIGTGGYMGTEAFF	TGTGCCAGCAGGATCGGGACAGGTGGATATATGGGCACTGAAGCTTTCTTT
TRBJ2-7	-	TRBV6-5	-	CASSPTVYEQYF	TGTGCCAGCAGTCCGACAGTTTACGAGCAGTACTTC
TRBJ2-1	-	TRBV7-9	TRBD2	CASSHTEREVDEQFF	TGTGCCAGCAGCCACACCGAGCGGGAGGTAGATGAGCAGTTCTTC
TRBJ2-5	-	TRBV15	-	CATSRDSLQETQYF	TGTGCCACCAGCAGAGATAGCCTCCAAGAGACCCAGTACTTC
TRBJ1-2	-	TRBV4-2	-	CASSQDQGGSGFGYGYTF	TGTGCCAGCAGCCAAGATCAAGGCGGCAGTGGCTTCGGCTATGGCTACACCTTC
TRBJ2-7	-	TRBV5-1	TRBD2	CASTTSHESYEQYF	TGCGCCAGCACGACTAGCCATGAATCCTACGAGCAGTACTTC
TRBJ2-7	-	TRBV19	TRBD2	CASSILAGGSSYEQYF	TGTGCCAGTAGTATATTAGCGGGAGGGAGCTCCTACGAGCAGTACTTC